The 12 T cell receptor beta chains below were found in one sample sequenced in a study of blood T cell repertoires in COVID-19. Profiling relied on immunoSEQ multiplex PCR, and the TCRdb table lists in-frame clones only, not all of them. The sample lists about 160,000 clones, more than 65% seen once, with roughly 13% in the top ten. Sequenced: peripheral blood. The receptors come from an elderly woman with acute or convalescent COVID-19.

The chain uses TRBV5-1 and TRBJ2-1; 7 bases agree with TRBD2. Germline V CDR1 and CDR2: SGHRS, YFSETQ. Germline trimming cut 0 bases from V and 9 bases from J; bases unmatched to any gene: 9. The CDR3 extends over 15 amino acids. The CDR3 loop reads CASSLAGGSDIEQFF. The DNA for the CDR3 is TGCGCCAGCAGCTTGGCCGGGGGGAGCGACATTGAGCAGTTCTTC.

This clone occurred once. Other DNA sequences in the sample encode the same CDR3. The CDR3 protein is CASSPAQDSPLHF. In nucleotides, the CDR3 is TGTGCCAGCTCACCAGCACAGGACTCACCCCTCCACTTT. V and J are TRBV18 and TRBJ1-6, with D possibly TRBD1 on 5 matching bases. Germline V CDR1 and CDR2: KGHSH, LQKENI. V lost 2 bases and J lost 10, with 9 bases in between. CDR3 length: 13 residues.

This clone has a handful of counts. This CDR3 is CASSLVYRGNTEAFF. CDR3 DNA: TGCGCCAGCAGCTTGGTTTACAGGGGAAACACTGAAGCTTTCTTT. This chain uses TRBV5-1 with TRBJ1-1; 7 bases are a match to TRBD1. CDR1 is SGHRS and CDR2 is YFSETQ in the germline V gene. The CDR3 is made up of 15 amino acids. Germline trimming cut 0 bases from V and 2 bases from J; bases unmatched to any gene: 4. The whole variable domain, remainder taken from reference TRBV5-1 and TRBJ1-1, is KAGVTQTPRYLIKTRGQQVTLSCSPISGHRSVSWYQQTPGQGLQFLFEYFSETQRNKGNFPGRFSGRQFSNSRSEMNVSTLELGDSALYLCASSLVYRGNTEAFFGQGTRLTVV.

The chain combines TRBV7-9 with TRBJ1-1, with 7 bases matching TRBD1. CDR1 is SEHNR and CDR2 is FQNEAQ in the germline V gene (reference sequence). The trim removed 5 bases at V and 0 bases at J, leaving 12 bases unmatched. The CDR3 spans 17 residues. The CDR3 DNA sequence: TGTGCCAGCAGCACCTCGGGACAGACGACGATGAACACTGAAGCTTTCTTT. Protein product: CASSTSGQTTMNTEAFF.

The J gene is TRBJ2-3, the V gene TRBV11-1, with D unresolved. V was cut by 1 base and J by 4 bases, with 12 bases left in between. The germline CDR1 and CDR2 sequences are SGHAT and FQDESV (reference sequence). The CDR3 spans 15 residues. The CDR3 reads CASSLVQIAADTQYF. In DNA, the CDR3 is TGTGCCAGCAGCTTAGTACAGATTGCCGCAGATACGCAGTATTTT. The full variable domain, in which reference TRBV11-1 and TRBJ2-3 provide the parts outside the CDR3, is EAEVAQSPRYKITEKSQAVAFWCDPISGHATLYWYRQILGQGPELLVQFQDESVVDDSQLPKDRFSAERLKGVDSTLKIQPAELGDSAMYLCASSLVQIAADTQYFGPGTRLTVL.

The chain recombines TRBV30 with TRBJ2-3; 15 bases fit TRBD2. This CDR3 is 19 amino acids long. V shed 0 bases, J shed 5 bases, and the junction held 12 bases outside the gene matches. The V gene's germline CDR1 is GTSNPN and CDR2 SVGIG (reference sequence). The CDR3 loop reads CAWSVARTSGRGRGDTQYF. DNA of the CDR3: TGTGCCTGGAGTGTAGCCAGGACTAGCGGGAGGGGTCGGGGAGATACGCAGTATTTT.

This sequence joins TRBV3-1 (or the pseudogene TRBV3-2) and TRBJ1-2, with 8 bases identical to TRBD1. The ends lost 1 base at V and 11 bases at J; junction bases unmatched: 9. This CDR3 has 14 residues. The germline gives CDR1 LGHDT, CDR2 YNNKEL (reference sequence). CDR3 in DNA: TGTGCCAGCAGCCAAGGGCCACGGACAGGGAGGTACACCTTC. It is translated as CASSQGPRTGRYTF.

The rearrangement links TRBV28 to TRBJ2-3, with 10 positions matching TRBD2. With 5 bases clipped from V and 3 bases from J, the junction kept 8 bases outside the gene matches. The CDR3 spans 16 residues. Germline V gene sequence: CDR1 MDHEN, CDR2 SYDVKM. The CDR3 sequence: CASSQIAGGYTDTQYF. In nucleotides, the CDR3 is TGTGCCAGCAGTCAGATAGCGGGAGGTTATACAGATACGCAGTATTTT. The entire variable domain, with the rest obtained from reference TRBV28 and TRBJ2-3, is as follows: DVKVTQSSRYLVKRTGEKVFLECVQDMDHENMFWYRQDPGLGLRLIYFSYDVKMKEKGDIPEGYSVSREKKERFSLILESASTNQTSMYLCASSQIAGGYTDTQYFGPGTRLTVL.

The chain carries TRBV28 and TRBJ2-1, with TRBD2 matching 12 bases. The CDR3 loop spans 15 amino acids. CDR1 and CDR2 from the germline V gene are MDHEN and SYDVKM. The V gene end was trimmed by 4 bases and the J gene end by 7 bases; junction bases not matched to a gene: 5. The CDR3 bases are TGTGCCAGCAGTTCCACTAGCGGGAGGATTAATGAGCAGTTCTTC. It encodes CASSSTSGRINEQFF.

The rearrangement links TRBV2 to TRBJ1-2; no clear D gene. The CDR3 is 13 amino acids. The V end was cut by 8 bases, the J end by 0 bases, with 10 bases between. The V gene's germline CDR1 is SNHLY and CDR2 FYNNEI. The DNA for the CDR3 is TGTGCCAGCCACCCGGTTACTAACTATGGCTACACCTTC. Translation gives CASHPVTNYGYTF. Looking up the rest from reference TRBV2 and TRBJ1-2 gives the full variable domain: EPEVTQTPSHQVTQMGQEVILRCVPISNHLYFYWYRQILGQKVEFLVSFYNNEISEKSEIFDDQFSVERPDGSNFTLKIRSTKLEDSAMYFCASHPVTNYGYTFGSGTRLTVV.

CDR3 loop: CASGLPGQVEQFF. The CDR3 DNA reads as TGTGCTAGTGGTTTGCCGGGACAAGTAGAGCAGTTCTTC. The V call is TRBV12-5, the J call TRBJ2-1, with a tentative D call TRBD1 (6 bases). Germline assignment: CDR1 LGHNT and CDR2 FRNRAP. The V and J ends lost 2 bases and 10 bases respectively, with 12 bases between them. This CDR3 region has 13 residues.

The J gene is TRBJ1-4, the V gene TRBV30, with D possibly TRBD1 on 6 matching bases. V gave up 5 bases and J gave up 0 bases, with 10 bases separating them. Per the germline V gene, CDR1 is GTSNPN and CDR2 is SVGIG (reference sequence). The CDR3 runs to 14 residues. CDR3 in DNA: TGTGCCTGGCGAGCAGGGGCAACTAATGAAAAACTGTTTTTT. Its translation: CAWRAGATNEKLFF.